The rows below give T cell receptor beta chains drawn from one sample of a study of T-cell reconstitution after alpha-beta-depleted transplantation in children. TCRdb reprocessed the PCR reads via MiXCR and lists one record per CDR3 protein. Of around 200,000 distinct CDR3 sequences in the sample, about 6.4% were seen once. Material: PBMCs from the stem cell graft donor, obtained from the stem cell graft. Every receptor here comes from a human donor who donated a stem cell graft to a child with Wiskott-Aldrich syndrome. CDR3s include the opening cysteine and the closing phenylalanine or tryptophan. The D gene is left open where the match is weak. Size values are once, few and many counts, or a class for expanded clones, and some rows have none.

abundance	j_gene	d_gene	v_gene	CDR3aa	CDR3nt
many	TRBJ2-3	TRBD1	TRBV12-3/TRBV12-4	CASSWGQGYTDTQYF	TGTGCCAGCAGTTGGGGACAGGGTTACACAGATACGCAGTATTTT
many	TRBJ2-7	NA	TRBV7-2	CASSLAHGLSEQYF	TGTGCCAGCAGCTTAGCGCACGGATTGAGCGAGCAGTACTTC
many	TRBJ1-2	NA	TRBV5-1	CASSYDRSYGYTF	TGCGCCAGCTCCTACGACAGGAGCTATGGCTACACCTTC
many	TRBJ1-1	NA	TRBV7-9	CASSTTGGSFEAFF	TGTGCCAGCAGCACTACGGGCGGGAGTTTTGAAGCTTTCTTT
NA	TRBJ1-2	TRBD1	TRBV30	CAWSLGTGGYTF	TGTGCCTGGAGCCTCGGGACAGGGGGCTACACCTTC
many	TRBJ1-3	NA	TRBV28	CASTWKGNTIYF	TGTGCCAGCACATGGAAAGGAAACACCATATATTTT
many	TRBJ2-3	NA	TRBV11-2	CASSLLIVSTDTQYF	TGTGCCAGCAGCCTCCTAATCGTGAGCACAGATACGCAGTATTTT
many	TRBJ2-5	TRBD1	TRBV2	CASTWDSQETQYF	TGTGCCAGCACCTGGGACAGTCAAGAGACCCAGTACTTC
many	TRBJ1-1	TRBD1	TRBV29-1	CSVRQGTTEAFF	TGCAGCGTCAGACAGGGGACCACTGAAGCTTTCTTT
many	TRBJ2-3	TRBD1	TRBV7-2	CASSSGQGGTQYF	TGTGCCAGCAGCTCCGGACAGGGCGGTACGCAGTATTTT
few	TRBJ2-7	NA	TRBV18	CASSPIYYPYEQYF	TGTGCCAGCTCACCGATTTACTATCCCTACGAGCAGTACTTC
many	TRBJ2-1	TRBD2	TRBV24-1	CATSDSRTSGRYNEQFF	TGTGCCACCAGTGATTCAAGGACTAGCGGGAGGTACAATGAGCAGTTCTTC
NA	TRBJ2-2	TRBD1	TRBV11-1	CASSLGRGTVQGGGELFF	TGTGCCAGCAGCTTGGGACGAGGGACAGTTCAAGGCGGCGGGGAGCTGTTTTTT
many	TRBJ1-2	TRBD1	TRBV12-3/TRBV12-4	CASSLVLGTGNGYTF	TGTGCCAGCAGTTTAGTCCTTGGGACAGGGAATGGCTACACCTTC
many	TRBJ1-5	NA	TRBV24-1	CATSDSGEPQHF	TGTGCCACCAGTGACTCTGGGGAGCCCCAGCATTTT
many	TRBJ2-7	TRBD1	TRBV20-1	CSAYRDRNYEQYF	TGCAGTGCTTACCGGGACAGAAACTACGAGCAGTACTTC
few	TRBJ2-1	NA	TRBV6-2/TRBV6-3	CASSLIIGRYNEQFF	TGTGCCAGCAGCCTGATAATCGGGCGCTACAATGAGCAGTTCTTC
many	TRBJ1-6	TRBD1	TRBV6-6	CASRFQGVSNSPLHF	TGTGCCAGCAGGTTCCAGGGGGTTTCTAATTCACCCCTCCACTTT
many	TRBJ2-1	TRBD2	TRBV12-3/TRBV12-4	CASSLYLAGDNEQFF	TGTGCCAGCAGTTTATATCTAGCGGGGGACAATGAGCAGTTCTTC
many	TRBJ2-1	NA	TRBV12-3/TRBV12-4	CASSQDIEQFF	TGTGCCAGCAGTCAGGACATTGAGCAGTTCTTC
NA	TRBJ2-1	TRBD2	TRBV7-9	CASSPSLAGDGNEQFF	TGTGCCAGCAGCCCTTCACTAGCGGGAGACGGCAATGAGCAGTTCTTC
many	TRBJ1-1	NA	TRBV7-9	CASSLTTGRMNTEAFF	TGTGCCAGCAGCTTGACCACGGGACGGATGAACACTGAAGCTTTCTTT
NA	TRBJ2-5	NA	TRBV7-8	CASSLGADQETQYF	TGTGCCAGCAGCTTAGGGGCAGATCAAGAGACCCAGTACTTC
many	TRBJ1-5	NA	TRBV20-1	CSARVQNSNQPQHF	TGCAGTGCTAGGGTGCAGAACAGCAATCAGCCCCAGCATTTT
NA	TRBJ2-2	TRBD1	TRBV30	CAWSAGTGGFTGELFF	TGTGCCTGGAGTGCGGGAACAGGGGGGTTCACCGGGGAGCTGTTTTTT
many	TRBJ2-7	TRBD1	TRBV25-1	CASSDSDRGRAYEQYF	TGTGCCAGCAGTGATTCCGACAGGGGTAGAGCCTACGAGCAGTACTTC
NA	TRBJ2-2	NA	TRBV18	CASSPPGDRTGELFF	TGTGCCAGCTCACCACCAGGGGACCGGACCGGGGAGCTGTTTTTT
many	TRBJ1-4	NA	TRBV5-1	CASSLWGTGEKLFF	TGCGCCAGCAGCTTGTGGGGAACGGGTGAAAAACTGTTTTTT
many	TRBJ2-5	TRBD2	TRBV12-3/TRBV12-4	CASSLSASGRAGETQYF	TGTGCCAGCAGTTTATCGGCTAGCGGGAGGGCCGGAGAGACCCAGTACTTC
NA	TRBJ2-2	NA	TRBV20-1	CSARRGVLSGELFF	TGCAGTGCTAGAAGGGGGGTATTGTCCGGGGAGCTGTTTTTT
many	TRBJ2-3	NA	TRBV12-3/TRBV12-4	CASSFLDNTDTQYF	TGTGCCAGCAGTTTTTTGGACAACACAGATACGCAGTATTTT
NA	TRBJ2-2	TRBD1	TRBV18	CASSPTGVGTGELFF	TGTGCCAGCTCACCGACAGGGGTCGGGACCGGGGAGCTGTTTTTT
many	TRBJ1-5	TRBD1	TRBV27	CASSLSPTGGNQPQHF	TGTGCCAGCAGTTTATCCCCGACAGGGGGAAATCAGCCCCAGCATTTT
many	TRBJ1-2	NA	TRBV12-3/TRBV12-4	CASSLGTVGYYGYTF	TGTGCCAGCAGTTTAGGAACGGTCGGATATTATGGCTACACCTTC
many	TRBJ2-3	NA	TRBV12-3/TRBV12-4	CASSNRGSTDTQYF	TGTGCCAGCAGTAACCGGGGCAGCACAGATACGCAGTATTTT
many	TRBJ2-2	NA	TRBV5-1	CASSLSQARGTGELFF	TGCGCCAGCAGCTTGTCCCAGGCGCGAGGAACCGGGGAGCTGTTTTTT
few	TRBJ2-5	NA	TRBV18	CASSPILGTQETQYF	TGTGCCAGCTCACCAATTCTAGGAACCCAAGAGACCCAGTACTTC
many	TRBJ2-2	NA	TRBV5-1	CASSLEVTGELFF	TGCGCCAGCAGCTTGGAAGTCACCGGGGAGCTGTTTTTT
many	TRBJ1-1	NA	TRBV9	CASSAGRVGTEAFF	TGTGCCAGCAGCGCTGGGCGGGTGGGCACTGAAGCTTTCTTT
many	TRBJ2-1	NA	TRBV13	CASSFSSSRPEQFF	TGTGCCAGCAGCTTTTCGTCTAGCCGGCCTGAGCAGTTCTTC
many	TRBJ1-1	NA	TRBV15	CATSREEGGITEAFF	TGTGCCACCAGCAGAGAAGAGGGTGGGATCACTGAAGCTTTCTTT
many	TRBJ1-2	NA	TRBV29-1	CSARIDYGYTF	TGCAGCGCCAGGATAGACTATGGCTACACCTTC
many	TRBJ2-7	TRBD1	TRBV20-1	CSARPPTGGTYEQYF	TGCAGTGCTCGTCCCCCAACAGGGGGCACGTACGAGCAGTACTTC
many	TRBJ2-1	TRBD1	TRBV24-1	CATRRGQGVYNEQFF	TGTGCCACCAGGAGAGGACAGGGGGTCTACAATGAGCAGTTCTTC
many	TRBJ1-2	TRBD1	TRBV5-1	CASSLDRGNYGYTF	TGCGCCAGCAGCTTGGACAGGGGTAACTATGGCTACACCTTC
many	TRBJ1-2	NA	TRBV6-5	CASSYSGIYGYTF	TGTGCCAGCAGTTACTCAGGGATCTATGGCTACACCTTC
few	TRBJ1-2	TRBD1	TRBV7-2	CASSQDRVGGYTF	TGTGCCAGCAGTCAAGACAGGGTCGGGGGCTACACCTTC
many	TRBJ2-7	NA	TRBV5-1	CASSLRQSYEQYF	TGCGCCAGCAGCTTGAGACAGTCCTACGAGCAGTACTTC
NA	TRBJ2-4	TRBD1	TRBV5-1	CASSLGPGQGENIQYF	TGCGCCAGCAGCTTGGGTCCGGGACAGGGGGAAAACATTCAGTACTTC
NA	TRBJ2-7	TRBD2	TRBV7-8	CASQRGPTYEQYF	TGTGCCAGTCAGCGGGGCCCTACCTACGAGCAGTACTTC
many	TRBJ2-1	TRBD2	TRBV29-1	CSAGSRGRGNEQFF	TGCAGCGCCGGAAGTCGCGGGAGAGGCAATGAGCAGTTCTTC
NA	TRBJ2-1	NA	TRBV7-2	CASSLGGSSYSEQFF	TGTGCCAGCAGCTTAGGAGGGTCCTCCTACAGTGAGCAGTTCTTC
NA	TRBJ1-2	TRBD1	TRBV11-2	CASSLGRDRAYGYTF	TGTGCCAGCAGCTTAGGGAGGGACAGGGCCTATGGCTACACCTTC
many	TRBJ2-7	TRBD1	TRBV7-9	CASSLSEQGTNEQYF	TGTGCCAGCAGCCTATCGGAACAGGGGACCAACGAGCAGTACTTC
many	TRBJ2-1	NA	TRBV5-1	CASSWTAGSYNEQFF	TGCGCCAGCAGCTGGACCGCGGGCTCCTACAATGAGCAGTTCTTC
many	TRBJ1-2	TRBD1	TRBV20-1	CSAKALRDRGNGYTF	TGCAGTGCTAAAGCGCTCCGGGACAGGGGGAATGGCTACACCTTC
many	TRBJ1-6	NA	TRBV10-3	CAISESIAAGALHF	TGTGCCATCAGTGAGTCGATAGCTGCTGGAGCCCTCCACTTT